Listed below are T cell receptor beta chains from one sample, sequenced in a study of vaccination and CD4 T cells after COVID-19. TCRdb reprocessed the PCR reads with MiXCR, giving one entry per CDR3 protein. The table lists roughly 13,000 distinct CDR3 sequences, around 74% of them singletons. These receptors have no identified antigens. The sample taken for sequencing was CD4+ T cells from blood, cultured in vitro. Every receptor here comes from a human donor who had recovered from COVID-19. CDR3s include the opening cysteine and the closing phenylalanine or tryptophan. The D gene is left open where the match is weak.

D gene,V gene,J gene,CDR3 protein
-,TRBV6-1,TRBJ2-1,CASSPWPYNEQFF
TRBD2,TRBV6-1,TRBJ2-6,CASTTGGSGANVLTF
TRBD1,TRBV6-1,TRBJ2-7,CASRAPGQGFYEQYF
-,TRBV30,TRBJ1-2,CAWSVRGGYTF
-,TRBV20-1,TRBJ1-1,CSARGQVDTEAFF
TRBD1,TRBV11-2,TRBJ1-1,CASSLERTGGEAFF
-,TRBV7-2,TRBJ1-5,CASSRLLTLSDQPQHF
-,TRBV7-2,TRBJ2-2,CASSLGTTTGELFF
-,TRBV6-1,TRBJ1-4,CASSQRFWSEKLFF
TRBD2,TRBV6-1,TRBJ2-5,CASRPGTSGQETQYF
TRBD1,TRBV7-2,TRBJ2-5,CASSHQWTGQETQYF
TRBD2,TRBV2,TRBJ2-5,CASSDPLGSGREETQYF
-,TRBV7-6,TRBJ1-1,CASSRGQFTEAFF
-,TRBV2,TRBJ2-3,CARFRTDTQYF
-,TRBV27,TRBJ1-5,CASSLTPDYQPQHF
-,TRBV6-5,TRBJ1-5,CASSLGHGEYNQPQHF
-,TRBV5-1,TRBJ2-3,CASSLGTGPPTDTQYF
TRBD1,TRBV20-1,TRBJ2-3,CSATPGQGVSHTDTQYF
-,TRBV7-2,TRBJ2-7,CASSSRTGAYEQYF
-,TRBV20-1,TRBJ1-2,CSARVGTYGYTF
-,TRBV2,TRBJ2-7,CASSEDGFDEQYF
TRBD2,TRBV27,TRBJ2-5,CASSLRLWASGSMETQYF
TRBD1,TRBV27,TRBJ2-2,CASRPGQGHSRELFF
TRBD2,TRBV19,TRBJ2-2,CASSTSGTTTGELFF
TRBD1,TRBV28,TRBJ1-2,CASRRTDRAGYGYTF
-,TRBV7-2,TRBJ1-2,CASSLGIQGTGYTF
TRBD1,TRBV2,TRBJ2-5,CASSEGTGGWETQYF
-,TRBV11-2,TRBJ1-1,CASSLDWLDPEAFF
TRBD1,TRBV7-9,TRBJ2-1,CASSLVGGTGNNEQFF
TRBD2,TRBV4-3,TRBJ2-4,CASSQGGGWAKNIQYF
-,TRBV11-3,TRBJ2-3,CASSLGATDTQYF
-,TRBV28,TRBJ1-6,CASSLSWVTFQSLHF
-,TRBV2,TRBJ1-5,CASSGSGLWQPQHF
-,TRBV6-5,TRBJ1-6,CASSYSWSSYNSPLHF
-,TRBV24-1,TRBJ2-3,CATSDYGGRTDTQYF
-,TRBV11-2,TRBJ1-2,CASSLDLANNYGYTF
-,TRBV20-1,TRBJ2-6,CSATDLSGANVLTF
TRBD2,TRBV6-2/TRBV6-3,TRBJ2-3,CASRPSGTRGDTQYF
TRBD2,TRBV18,TRBJ2-5,CASSPGGTSGRETQYF
-,TRBV20-1,TRBJ1-5,CSATEGVYSNQPQHF
-,TRBV7-2,TRBJ2-5,CASSLRAGSQPNTQYF
-,TRBV6-1,TRBJ2-2,CASSLGRKNTGELFF
-,TRBV2,TRBJ1-6,CASSEQRNSPLHF
-,TRBV19,TRBJ1-5,CASSIGSRRYSNQPQHF
-,TRBV18,TRBJ2-7,CASSELINYEQYF
TRBD1,TRBV6-5,TRBJ1-2,CASSYTGGGYGYTF
-,TRBV20-1,TRBJ1-6,CSARSRGDSPLHF
-,TRBV11-3,TRBJ2-2,CASSLQGSGELFF
-,TRBV6-1,TRBJ1-3,CASQRQPGNTIYF
TRBD1,TRBV6-2/TRBV6-3,TRBJ1-5,CASRLRGQGYNQPQHF
-,TRBV20-1,TRBJ2-5,CSAWGGAVRETQYF
-,TRBV20-1,TRBJ1-1,CSAQRGGKAFF
-,TRBV6-1,TRBJ2-7,CASSGQRNKGGSREQYF
-,TRBV11-2,TRBJ1-5,CASSLDRGGNQPQHF